This TCR beta chain was sequenced during a study of cytomegalovirus exposure and HLA in healthy donors. Study-wide points: It was confirmed in vitro that a few of the CMV-associated chains were specific for CMV antigens. Roughly 170 TCR beta chains were listed as cytomegalovirus-associated. Across all donors, roughly uniform sequencing depth was an assumption of the presence/absence analyses.

This CDR3 spans 13 amino acids. Germline CDR1 reads MDHEN; CDR2 reads SYDVKM. V was trimmed by 5 bases and J by 1 base, leaving 8 bases between them. PCR primers comprised 60 Vbeta and 13 Jbeta primers. Sequencing was performed with immunoSEQ multiplex PCR; in TCRdb, only in-frame clones are kept and a portion is missing. Counted here are 150,000 to 190,000 clones, around 84% occurring once; the ten biggest clones make up less than 2.5%. Donors consisted of healthy bone marrow donors. With respect to this clone: Its specificity is unknown.

This clonotype was sampled from a woman between 18 and 29 years old in good health and CMV-seronegative. Sample: PBMCs. This chain uses TRBV28 with TRBJ2-5; D gene ambiguous. The CDR3 loop reads CASSHNLQETQYF. CDR3 sequence (DNA): TGTGCCAGCAGTCACAATCTCCAAGAGACCCAGTACTTC.